A single sample gave rise to the 15 T cell receptor beta chains below, sequenced in a study of T cell repertoires in cytomegalovirus infection. Their antigens remain unidentified. TCRdb passed the reads through MiXCR, listing each CDR3 protein once. The sample has 300,000 to 400,000 distinct CDR3 sequences, approximately 32% seen once; the top ten hold about 19%. Specimen: cultured PBMCs, collected from culture after CMV antigen stimulation. These receptors all stem from a human donor in good health (CMV status not recorded). Some clones in this sample may be carry-over from other donors' samples.

A few counts support this clonotype. The gene calls are TRBV10-3 and TRBJ2-7, with 7 bases matching TRBD1. Germline V gives CDR1 ENHRY, CDR2 SYGVKD. The J segment lost 0 bases and the V segment lost 6 bases, leaving 14 bases of the junction unmatched. The CDR3 is made up of 17 amino acids. CDR3 loop: CAIRYRDSGMSSYEQYF. In DNA, the CDR3 is TGTGCCATCAGATACCGGGACAGTGGGATGAGCTCCTACGAGCAGTACTTC.

The V gene is TRBV10-1, the J gene TRBJ1-1, with D unresolved. Trimming cost V 2 bases and J 6 bases, with 7 bases left between them. Germline assignment: CDR1 WNHNN and CDR2 SYGVQD (reference sequence). The CDR3 has 12 amino acids. The CDR3 sequence: CASSERVSEAFF. The CDR3 DNA is TGCGCCAGCAGTGAGCGGGTTTCTGAAGCTTTCTTT.

This clonotype was seen a handful of times. The chain is built from TRBV28 and TRBJ2-1; TRBD2 aligns across 7 bases. Germline CDR1 and CDR2: MDHEN and SYDVKM. CDR3 length: 16 amino acids. The trim removed 7 bases at V and 0 bases at J, leaving 9 bases unmatched. DNA of the CDR3: TGTGCCAGCACTGCCTTTAGCGGGTCCTCCTACAATGAGCAGTTCTTC. Protein product: CASTAFSGSSYNEQFF.

The rearrangement joins TRBV6-5 to TRBJ2-7; perhaps D is TRBD1 or TRBD2 (5 bases each). This CDR3 has 15 residues. V was trimmed by 6 bases and J by 1 base, leaving 16 bases between them. The V gene's germline CDR1 is MNHEY and CDR2 SVGAGI. This CDR3 reads CASSPSGRKSYEQYF. CDR3 sequence (DNA): TGTGCCAGCAGCCCCTCGGGACGGAAATCCTACGAGCAGTACTTC.

This clonotype was counted many times. The chain carries TRBV18 and TRBJ2-3, with 11 bases matching TRBD2. This CDR3 contains 17 residues. The V and J ends lost 5 bases and 5 bases, in that order; junction bases with no gene match: 12. CDR1 is KGHSH and CDR2 is LQKENI in the germline V gene. CDR3 residues: CASSSTIAGGDRDTQYF. The CDR3 coding sequence is TGTGCCAGCTCATCGACTATAGCGGGAGGGGATAGAGATACGCAGTATTTT.

V usage is TRBV27 and J usage is TRBJ2-3, with D uncertain. CDR1 is MNHEY, CDR2 SMNVEV, per germline (reference sequence). V lost 0 bases to trimming and J lost 3 bases, with 10 bases between them. The CDR3 length is 15 residues. The DNA for the CDR3 is TGTGCCAGCAGTTTATCGTATGCGAGAACAGATACGCAGTATTTT. Protein: CASSLSYARTDTQYF.

CDR3 amino acids: CASSVASGSLYNEQFF. CDR3 sequence (DNA): TGTGCCAGTAGTGTCGCTAGCGGGAGTTTGTACAATGAGCAGTTCTTC. V is TRBV19 and J is TRBJ2-1; 10 nucleotides match TRBD2. Losses at the gene ends were 5 bases for V and 4 bases for J; bases not matched to a gene: 8. From germline, CDR1 is LNHDA and CDR2 SQIVND (reference sequence). The length of the CDR3 is 16 residues. The variable domain in full, with the rest retrieved from reference TRBV19 and TRBJ2-1, is DGGITQSPKYLFRKEGQNVTLSCEQNLNHDAMYWYRQDPGQGLRLIYYSQIVNDFQKGDIAEGYSVSREKKESFPLTVTSAQKNPTAFYLCASSVASGSLYNEQFFGPGTRLTVL.

The chain combines TRBV5-1 with TRBJ2-1; D is perhaps TRBD1 or TRBD2 (5 bases each). Germline V gives CDR1 SGHRS, CDR2 YFSETQ. The germline V and J ends were trimmed by 5 bases and 0 bases, with 12 bases remaining between them. The CDR3 is 15 residues long. CDR3 residues: CASRLGESSYNEQFF. CDR3 sequence (DNA): TGCGCCAGCAGGCTGGGGGAGAGCTCCTACAATGAGCAGTTCTTC.

This clonotype was counted many times. The chain combines TRBV7-3 with TRBJ2-2; the match to TRBD2 covers 9 bases. The CDR3 is 20 amino acids. With 2 bases clipped from V and 0 bases from J, the junction kept 13 bases outside the gene matches. Per germline, CDR1 SGHTA and CDR2 FQGTGA. The CDR3 sequence is CASSLAPGSGRRSNTGELFF. CDR3 bases: TGTGCCAGCAGCTTAGCCCCGGGTAGCGGGAGACGGTCGAACACCGGGGAGCTGTTTTTT.

This chain connects TRBV5-1 to TRBJ1-6; TRBD1 is a possible D gene (5 bases). Germline CDR1 and CDR2: SGHRS and YFSETQ. Trimming shortened V by 4 bases and J by 5 bases, and 19 bases separated the two germline ends. The CDR3 contains 17 residues. CDR3 loop: CASSPTKGFRDNSPLHF. The DNA of the CDR3 is TGCGCCAGCAGCCCTACAAAGGGGTTTCGTGATAATTCACCCCTCCACTTT.

This clonotype was seen repeatedly, ten times or more. Here the CDR3 reads CASSLGTAGNTIYF. The CDR3 DNA reads as TGTGCCAGCAGCTTAGGGACAGCCGGAAACACCATATATTTT. The chain links TRBV7-2 to TRBJ1-3; D possibly corresponds to TRBD1 (6 bases). Germline V lookup: CDR1 SGHTA, CDR2 FQGNSA. Between the trimmed V and J ends, which lost 1 base and 4 bases, there was a span of 8 bases. This CDR3 is built from 14 residues.

The chain combines TRBV20-1 with TRBJ1-5; 8 bases align to TRBD1. The CDR3 is 16 residues long. V lost 5 bases, J lost 1 base, and 10 bases stayed unmatched. Germline V lookup: CDR1 DFQATT, CDR2 SNEGSKA (reference sequence). The CDR3 nucleotides are TGCAGTGCTCATGCCAGGACAGGGAGGAGCAATCAGCCCCAGCATTTT. Amino acid sequence: CSAHARTGRSNQPQHF.

The chain couples TRBV7-4 to TRBJ2-7; D perhaps matches TRBD1 (6 bases). Germline V lookup: CDR1 SGHVT, CDR2 SQSDAQ. The CDR3 runs to 13 residues. V dropped 5 bases and J dropped 2 bases, with 10 bases sitting between them. The CDR3, as DNA: TGTGCCAGCAGCGACCACAGGGCCTACGAGCAGTACTTC. Translation gives CASSDHRAYEQYF.

The chain employs TRBV12-3 or TRBV12-4 and TRBJ1-3; 8 nucleotides line up with TRBD1. The CDR3 runs to 16 residues. The V and J ends lost 6 bases and 0 bases, in that order; junction bases with no gene match: 7. CDR3 amino acids: CASRPGTGNSGNTIYF. CDR3 DNA sequence: TGTGCCAGCAGGCCCGGGACAGGCAACTCTGGAAACACCATATATTTT.

V usage is TRBV7-8 and J usage is TRBJ2-7; D might be TRBD1 (5 bases). Looked up from germline, CDR1 is SGHVS and CDR2 is FQNEAQ. The CDR3 is 14 residues long. The V gene lost 7 bases and the J gene lost 3 bases, with 16 bases spanning the gap. The CDR3 sequence is CASTTQGNVYEQYF. The CDR3 region has the DNA TGTGCCAGCACCACGCAGGGTAACGTCTACGAGCAGTACTTC.